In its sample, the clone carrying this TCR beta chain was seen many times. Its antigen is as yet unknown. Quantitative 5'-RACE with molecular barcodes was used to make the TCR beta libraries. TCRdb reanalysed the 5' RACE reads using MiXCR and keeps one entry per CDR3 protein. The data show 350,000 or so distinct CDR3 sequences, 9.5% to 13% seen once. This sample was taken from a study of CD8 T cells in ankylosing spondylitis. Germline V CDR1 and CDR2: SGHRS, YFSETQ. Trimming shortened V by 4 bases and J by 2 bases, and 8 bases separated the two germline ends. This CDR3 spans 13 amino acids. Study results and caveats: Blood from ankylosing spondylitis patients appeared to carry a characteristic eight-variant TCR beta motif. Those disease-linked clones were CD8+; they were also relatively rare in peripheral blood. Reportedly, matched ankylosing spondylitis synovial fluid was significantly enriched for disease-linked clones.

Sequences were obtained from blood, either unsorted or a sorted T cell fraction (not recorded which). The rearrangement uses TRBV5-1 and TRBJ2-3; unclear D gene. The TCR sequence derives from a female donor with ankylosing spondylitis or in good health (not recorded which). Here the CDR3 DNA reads TGCGCCAGCAGCGCCGCGACCACAGATACGCAGTATTTT. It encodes CASSAATTDTQYF. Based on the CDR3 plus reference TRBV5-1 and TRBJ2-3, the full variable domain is KAGVTQTPRYLIKTRGQQVTLSCSPISGHRSVSWYQQTPGQGLQFLFEYFSETQRNKGNFPGRFSGRQFSNSRSEMNVSTLELGDSALYLCASSAATTDTQYFGPGTRLTVL.